Below are 25 T cell receptor beta chains sequenced from a single sample in a study of blood T cell repertoires in COVID-19. Assay used: immunoSEQ multiplex PCR; TCRdb lists only in-frame clones, some missing. The table lists under 150,000 clones, more than 80% of them singletons. Sequencing was performed on peripheral blood. These receptors came from a woman in her thirties or forties with acute or convalescent COVID-19.

V gene TRBV9 combines with J gene TRBJ2-3, with D perhaps TRBD1 (6 bases). The ends were cut back, 4 bases at V and 3 bases at J, with 18 bases in the middle. This CDR3 has 16 residues. In germline, CDR1 is SGDLS, CDR2 YYNGEE. CDR3 sequence reads: CASSPQTGLRTDTQYF. DNA of the CDR3: TGTGCCAGCAGCCCTCAGACAGGTCTCAGGACAGATACGCAGTATTTT.

V usage is TRBV3-1 (or the pseudogene TRBV3-2) and J usage is TRBJ1-6; TRBD1 might be the D (6 bases). Germline values: CDR1 LGHDT, CDR2 YNNKEL (reference sequence). This CDR3 has 15 residues. V lost 4 bases, J lost 10 bases, and 17 bases lay in between. CDR3 in DNA: TGTGCCAGCAGCCCGTGGACAGTTAAGGGGTCACCCCTCCACTTT. Translated, it gives CASSPWTVKGSPLHF.

The rearrangement uses TRBV5-4 and TRBJ1-2, with 8 nucleotides matching TRBD1. Looked up from germline, CDR1 is SGHNT and CDR2 is YYREEE (reference sequence). The V segment lost 4 bases and the J segment 7 bases; nucleotides outside the gene matches: 12. The CDR3 consists of 15 residues. The CDR3 sequence is CASSKGQVDSRGYTF. In nucleotides, the CDR3 is TGTGCCAGCAGCAAGGGACAGGTCGACTCGCGTGGCTACACCTTC. The variable domain in full, completed from reference TRBV5-4 and TRBJ1-2, reads ETGVTQSPTHLIKTRGQQVTLRCSSQSGHNTVSWYQQALGQGPQFIFQYYREEENGRGNFPPRFSGLQFPNYSSELNVNALELDDSALYLCASSKGQVDSRGYTFGSGTRLTVV.

V usage is TRBV30 and J usage is TRBJ2-3, with TRBD2 matching 11 bases. The CDR3 spans 16 residues. The ends lost 0 bases at V and 5 bases at J; junction bases unmatched: 7. Germline V gene data show CDR1 as GTSNPN and CDR2 as SVGIG (reference sequence). CDR3 nucleotides: TGTGCCTGGAGTGTTGTAGCGGGGGGGCCGGGAGATACGCAGTATTTT. It codes for CAWSVVAGGPGDTQYF.

The rearrangement joins TRBV10-2 to TRBJ2-7; 11 nucleotides align to TRBD2. V dropped 2 bases and J dropped 3; count of bases not matched to a gene: 3. Germline values: CDR1 WSHSY, CDR2 SAAADI. CDR3 size: 15 residues. CDR3 region: CASSEIGTSGYEQYF. CDR3 nucleotide sequence: TGCGCCAGCAGTGAGATAGGGACTAGCGGCTACGAGCAGTACTTC.

The gene calls are TRBV12-3 or TRBV12-4 and TRBJ1-5; D is uncertain. The length of the CDR3 is 13 residues. With 3 bases removed from V and 6 bases from J, the gap between germline ends came to 9 bases. The CDR3 spells CASSLNSGQPQHF. In DNA form, the CDR3 reads TGTGCCAGCAGTTTGAATTCCGGTCAGCCCCAGCATTTT.

The chain has TRBV18 and TRBJ1-6; a weak D match, TRBD1 (5 bases). The CDR3 runs to 15 residues. V gave up 2 bases and J gave up 7 bases, with 12 bases separating them. Per germline, CDR1 KGHSH and CDR2 LQKENI. The CDR3 DNA is TGTGCCAGCTCACCAGCGGCAGGGCGAAATTCACCCCTCCACTTT. Amino acid sequence: CASSPAAGRNSPLHF.

The CDR3 protein is CASSWGVGQGGSEAFF. The CDR3 nucleotides are TGTGCCAGCAGTTGGGGTGTGGGACAGGGGGGCTCTGAAGCTTTCTTT. The chain combines TRBV6-5 with TRBJ1-1, with 11 bases matching TRBD1. This CDR3 comprises 16 residues. Germline V gene lookup returns CDR1 MNHEY and CDR2 SVGAGI. V trimming: 4 bases; J trimming: 6 bases; junction bases outside the gene matches: 10.

The V call is TRBV6-5, the J call TRBJ1-5; 10 bases agree with TRBD1. Germline lookup yields CDR1 MNHEY and CDR2 SVGAGI. V was pared by 6 bases and J by 2 bases, with 4 bases of the junction left unmatched. The CDR3 contains 15 residues. CDR3 region: CASRATGGGNQPQHF. The CDR3 DNA is TGTGCCAGCAGAGCGACAGGGGGCGGCAATCAGCCCCAGCATTTT.

The chain is built from TRBV6-6 and TRBJ1-2; perhaps TRBD1 as D (6 bases). V lost 2 bases to trimming and J lost 6 bases, with 16 bases between them. This CDR3 is built from 15 residues. Germline CDR1 and CDR2: MNHNY and SVGAGI (reference sequence). The CDR3 loop is CASSYGRGASDGYTF. CDR3 bases: TGTGCCAGCAGTTACGGGCGGGGGGCTAGTGATGGCTACACCTTC.

The chain is built from TRBV7-9 and TRBJ1-1, with D possibly being TRBD1 (5 bases). The CDR3 runs 13 residues. The V end was cut by 5 bases, the J end by 4 bases, with 11 bases between. CDR1 is SEHNR and CDR2 is FQNEAQ in the germline V gene (reference sequence). CDR3 sequence (DNA): TGTGCCAGCAGCCGGGCAGGGTCCACTGAAGCTTTCTTT. As protein: CASSRAGSTEAFF. Using reference TRBV7-9 and TRBJ1-1 for the parts outside the CDR3, the full variable domain is DTGVSQNPRHKITKRGQNVTFRCDPISEHNRLYWYRQTLGQGPEFLTYFQNEAQLEKSRLLSDRFSAERPKGSFSTLEIQRTEQGDSAMYLCASSRAGSTEAFFGQGTRLTVV.

V usage is TRBV12-5 and J usage is TRBJ1-6; TRBD1 is a possible D gene (5 bases). CDR1 and CDR2 (germline): LGHNT, FRNRAP. The ends were cut back, 1 base at V and 5 bases at J, with 9 bases in the middle. The CDR3 extends over 15 amino acids. CDR3 loop: CASGLGQKDNSPLHF. DNA for the CDR3: TGTGCTAGTGGTTTGGGACAGAAAGATAATTCACCCCTCCACTTT.

The genes are TRBV2 and TRBJ2-1; weak D call: TRBD2 (6 bases). Germline V gene data show CDR1 as SNHLY and CDR2 as FYNNEI. The CDR3 consists of 16 residues. Trimming pared 1 base from V and 7 bases from J, leaving 17 bases between. The CDR3 region has the DNA TGTGCCAGCAGTGAAGAAGCGGGCGGAGCAATGAATGAGCAGTTCTTC. It is translated as CASSEEAGGAMNEQFF.

The J gene is TRBJ1-1, the V gene TRBV19, with D perhaps matching TRBD1 (5 bases). Germline CDR1 reads LNHDA; CDR2 reads SQIVND (reference sequence). The CDR3 covers 13 residues. The V and J ends lost 6 bases and 1 base respectively, with 9 bases between them. The CDR3 sequence: CASSAGPNTEAFF. In nucleotides, the CDR3 is TGTGCCAGTAGCGCAGGGCCGAACACTGAAGCTTTCTTT.

The chain recombines TRBV7-2 with TRBJ2-3; 10 positions match TRBD2. V shed 5 bases and J 4 bases; nucleotides not matched to a gene: 15. CDR1 is SGHTA and CDR2 is FQGNSA in the germline V gene. CDR3 length: 18 residues. CDR3 in amino acids: CASSAVLKLAGEPDTQYF. The CDR3 nucleotides are TGTGCCAGCAGCGCCGTACTAAAGCTAGCGGGGGAACCAGATACGCAGTATTTT.

This clone was counted a single time. The rearrangement links TRBV5-4 to TRBJ2-4, with TRBD2 as a possible D gene (6 bases). The CDR3 contains 12 residues. V gave up 4 bases and J gave up 6 bases, with 8 bases separating them. Looked up from germline, CDR1 is SGHNT and CDR2 is YYREEE (reference sequence). In DNA form, the CDR3 reads TGTGCCAGCAGCATCGGGGGAAACATTCAGTACTTC. Translated, it gives CASSIGGNIQYF.

This chain connects TRBV6-5 to TRBJ2-1, with 9 bases identical to TRBD1. This CDR3 has 16 amino acids. V trimming: 2 bases; J trimming: 7 bases; junction bases outside the gene matches: 9. Germline lookup yields CDR1 MNHEY and CDR2 SVGAGI. CDR3 coding DNA: TGTGCCAGCAGTTACCTCACGGGACAGGGTTCGAATGAGCAGTTCTTC. It translates to CASSYLTGQGSNEQFF.

This clone was counted once. The chain employs TRBV7-9 and TRBJ2-2, with D possibly being TRBD1 (6 bases). The CDR3 extends over 14 amino acids. Per germline, CDR1 SEHNR and CDR2 FQNEAQ (reference sequence). Trimming removed 0 bases at V and 4 bases at J, with 6 bases between. In DNA, the CDR3 is TGTGCCAGCAGCTTAGCACAGGGCACCGGGGAGCTGTTTTTT. As protein: CASSLAQGTGELFF.

The rearrangement joins TRBV9 to TRBJ2-7; the D gene is possibly TRBD1 (6 bases). Trimming removed 3 bases from V and 5 bases from J, with 12 bases in between. Germline V gives CDR1 SGDLS, CDR2 YYNGEE. The CDR3 contains 13 residues. The CDR3 loop is CASSDLPGDEQYF. DNA of the CDR3: TGTGCCAGCAGCGACTTACCAGGGGACGAGCAGTACTTC. The full variable domain, rest sourced from reference TRBV9 and TRBJ2-7, is DSGVTQTPKHLITATGQRVTLRCSPRSGDLSVYWYQQSLDQGLQFLIQYYNGEERAKGNILERFSAQQFPDLHSELNLSSLELGDSALYFCASSDLPGDEQYFGPGTRLTVT.

The chain carries TRBV3-1 (or the pseudogene TRBV3-2) and TRBJ2-1; TRBD2 agrees at 12 bases. Germline-derived CDR1 and CDR2 are LGHDT and YNNKEL (reference sequence). V dropped 0 bases and J dropped 6; count of bases not matched to a gene: 6. This CDR3 has 17 residues. CDR3 sequence: CASSQDLAGGLFNEQFF. As DNA, the CDR3 is TGTGCCAGCAGCCAAGATCTAGCGGGGGGGCTTTTCAATGAGCAGTTCTTC.

CDR3 DNA sequence: TGCGCCAGCAGCCAAGATCAGGGTAGTAATCAGCCCCAGCATTTT. Amino acid sequence: CASSQDQGSNQPQHF. This sequence joins TRBV4-1 and TRBJ1-5, with D possibly matching TRBD1 (5 bases). Germline CDR1 and CDR2: MGHRA and YSYEKL. V was shortened by 0 bases and J by 4 bases, with 10 bases between the two germline ends. This CDR3 has 15 residues.

The chain employs TRBV7-9 and TRBJ1-4, with D hard to call. This CDR3 has 14 amino acids. Trimming took 1 base from V and 4 from J, leaving 7 bases between them. CDR1 and CDR2 (germline): SEHNR, FQNEAQ (reference sequence). CDR3 nucleotides: TGTGCCAGCAGCTTAGGGAGGAATAATGAAAAACTGTTTTTT. This codes for CASSLGRNNEKLFF.

V and J are TRBV30 and TRBJ1-2; tentatively, D is TRBD1 (5 bases). The CDR3 consists of 17 residues. Germline V gene lookup returns CDR1 GTSNPN and CDR2 SVGIG (reference sequence). Trimming removed 1 base from V and 3 bases from J, with 21 bases in between. The CDR3 coding sequence is TGTGCCTGGAGTGATCGGGCAAGGGGTGATGGAGACTATGGCTACACCTTC. The encoded protein is CAWSDRARGDGDYGYTF.

The chain recombines TRBV7-2 with TRBJ1-5, with a weak D call TRBD1 (5 bases). CDR3 length: 16 amino acids. Per germline, CDR1 SGHTA and CDR2 FQGNSA. V shed 7 bases and J shed 6 bases, with 22 bases lying between them. CDR3 bases: TGTGCCAGCACCATGTGGGGGAGGGGTGAAACTCAGCCCCAGCATTTT. Translation: CASTMWGRGETQPQHF.

This chain joins TRBV19 and TRBJ1-6; D unclear. The CDR3 has 13 residues. Trimming removed 6 bases at V and 10 bases at J, with 13 bases between. Looked up from germline, CDR1 is LNHDA and CDR2 is SQIVND (reference sequence). The CDR3 region is CASRAREASPLHF. CDR3 bases: TGTGCCAGTAGGGCAAGGGAGGCGTCACCCCTCCACTTT.